A selection of T cell receptor beta chains follows, all from one sample in a study of T cell responses to AZD1222 COVID-19 vaccine. The assay was immunoSEQ multiplex PCR, and TCRdb's table has in-frame clones only and misses some. The data show 170,000 or so clones, approximately 90% seen once. Sequencing used peripheral blood, obtained on day 0 of AZD1222 vaccination. These receptors all come from an adult in good health. The conserved cysteine and the conserved F or W are not part of the CDR3 here. A D gene is named only where the DNA matches it firmly. Part of the rows lack a size; the others show once, few, many or a class for expanded clones.

j_gene	abundance	d_gene	v_gene	CDR3aa
TRBJ2-7	NA	NA	TRBV30	AYGGGLSEQY
TRBJ1-3	NA	TRBD1	TRBV6-5	ASSYARGPGNTIY
TRBJ2-1	NA	NA	TRBV7-3	ASSLITGTNYNEQF
TRBJ2-5	NA	NA	TRBV10-3	AAAGSLQETQY
TRBJ2-7	NA	TRBD1	TRBV3-1/TRBV3-2	ASSLGNRGPWY
TRBJ2-7	many	TRBD2	TRBV25-1	ASSERTSGAWGSYEQY
TRBJ2-1	NA	TRBD2	TRBV3-1/TRBV3-2	ASTLAGGDNEQF
TRBJ2-7	NA	NA	TRBV11-2	ASSLGSSYEQY
TRBJ1-2	NA	NA	TRBV6-4	ASSDKGGTGGYGYT
TRBJ2-7	NA	TRBD2	TRBV11-3	ASSLGGSTYEQY
TRBJ1-2	NA	TRBD1	TRBV7-9	ASSASQGDGYT
TRBJ1-1	NA	NA	TRBV6-5	ASTRTSRSSTEAF
TRBJ1-5	NA	NA	TRBV5-1	ASSLDAAGGGQPQH
TRBJ2-3	NA	TRBD2	TRBV11-3	ASSLAGAVDTQY